The clone carrying this T cell receptor (beta chain) occurred a few times. Antigen specificity is unknown. TCRdb re-called the reads through MiXCR, storing one row per CDR3 protein. The profile shows around 100,000 distinct CDR3 sequences, over 40% of them singletons. V dropped 1 base and J dropped 2; count of bases not matched to a gene: 2. The CDR3 totals 15 residues. The germline gives CDR1 SGHVS, CDR2 FNYEAQ. The entry originates in a study of T cell repertoires in cytomegalovirus infection. Across the study: Use of recently identified HLA-C-restricted and well-studied HLA-B-restricted CMV epitopes was part of the study. From public TCR beta signatures came an indication of both CMV infection and matching HLA type.

Findings and caveats of the study: Within the response measured ex vivo, HLA-C-restricted CMV-specific TCR beta clonotypes were dominant. The cumulative frequency of public TCR beta families distinguished individuals who carried CMV together with the relevant HLA.

The receptor's source is a human donor in good health (CMV status not recorded). Some clones in this sample may be carry-over from other donors' samples. This sample comprised CD8+ T cells from cultured PBMCs, obtained from culture after CMV antigen stimulation. The rearrangement joins TRBV7-6 to TRBJ1-1; 9 bases fit TRBD1. The CDR3 is CASSLGDRANTEAFF. DNA for the CDR3: TGTGCCAGCAGCTTAGGGGACAGGGCTAACACTGAAGCTTTCTTT.